Presented here are 24 T cell receptor beta chains from one specimen sequenced in a study of cytomegalovirus exposure and HLA in healthy donors. PCR involved 60 Vbeta and 13 Jbeta primers. The method was immunoSEQ multiplex PCR; TCRdb's version includes in-frame clones alone and lacks a portion of them. The sample records some 180,000 clones, around 80% being singletons. The sequencing input was PBMCs. These TCRs come from a girl between 5 and 17 years old in good health and CMV-seropositive.

The chain is built from TRBV9 and TRBJ2-1; TRBD2 matches at 9 bases. The CDR3 is 15 residues long. Germline V gives CDR1 SGDLS, CDR2 YYNGEE. The V gene end was trimmed by 0 bases and the J gene end by 6 bases; junction bases not matched to a gene: 4. CDR3 sequence (DNA): TGTGCCAGCAGCGTAGATGCGGGGGGGGCCAATGAGCAGTTCTTC. This gives the protein CASSVDAGGANEQFF.

V and J are TRBV6-5 and TRBJ1-1; TRBD1 matches at 10 bases. Looked up from germline, CDR1 is MNHEY and CDR2 is SVGAGI. V lost 4 bases to trimming and J lost 7 bases; unmatched junction nucleotides: 9. CDR3 size: 15 residues. Here the CDR3 DNA reads TGTGCCAGCAGTTGGCCGGGACAGGGGAGTCTTGAAGCTTTCTTT. Protein: CASSWPGQGSLEAFF.

This clone is a singleton in its sample. J is TRBJ2-7 and V is TRBV27, with 7 bases fitting TRBD1. From germline, CDR1 is MNHEY and CDR2 SMNVEV (reference sequence). Trimming took 6 bases from V and 1 from J; bases not matched to a gene: 6. The CDR3 runs to 14 residues. This CDR3 reads CASRRQGDSYEQYF. DNA for the CDR3: TGTGCCAGCAGACGACAGGGCGATTCCTACGAGCAGTACTTC.

This clone showed up just a few times. The CDR3 region is CASSTQGQGSYEQYF. The CDR3 bases are TGTGCCAGCAGCACTCAGGGACAGGGTTCCTACGAGCAGTACTTC. V usage is TRBV7-2 and J usage is TRBJ2-7; 9 nucleotides line up with TRBD1. CDR1 SGHTA and CDR2 FQGNSA come from the germline V gene. The CDR3 contains 15 residues. V gave up 5 bases and J gave up 1 base; unmatched junction bases: 6.

This clone came up a few times. The chain uses TRBV28 and TRBJ1-2; the D is unclear. Trimming left V 2 bases short and J 8 bases short, with 9 bases between. The length of the CDR3 is 12 residues. Germline V CDR1 and CDR2: MDHEN, SYDVKM. CDR3 in DNA: TGTGCCAGCAGTTTAAATGCCGAGGGCTACACCTTC. Translation: CASSLNAEGYTF.

The chain employs TRBV18 and TRBJ2-3, with D maybe TRBD2 (6 bases). The CDR3 is 12 residues long. The germline V gene encodes CDR1 KGHSH and CDR2 LQKENI. Trimming removed 4 bases at V and 6 bases at J, with 8 bases between. The chain's CDR3 is CASSRGEDTQYF. The DNA of the CDR3 is TGTGCCAGCTCACGGGGGGAGGATACGCAGTATTTT.

In its sample, this clone was seen once. The rearrangement uses TRBV9 and TRBJ2-2, with 8 bases lining up with TRBD1. J lost 8 bases, V lost 0 bases, and 6 bases had no gene match. The CDR3 runs to 15 residues. Germline V gene data show CDR1 as SGDLS and CDR2 as YYNGEE. DNA for the CDR3: TGTGCCAGCAGCGTAGTACGGACAGGGTATGGGGAGCTGTTTTTT. It yields the protein CASSVVRTGYGELFF.

There are a few counts of this clone. The genes are TRBV4-3 and TRBJ1-5; 7 positions match TRBD1. The CDR3 is made up of 15 amino acids. The V and J ends lost 2 bases and 2 bases, in that order; junction bases with no gene match: 3. Germline V CDR1 and CDR2: LGHNA, YSLEER. Written as DNA, the CDR3 is TGCGCCAGCAGCCAAACCCAGGGGGGCAATCAGCCCCAGCATTTT. Its protein is CASSQTQGGNQPQHF.

In its sample, this clone was seen once. The chain employs TRBV4-1 and TRBJ2-7, with 9 bases that match TRBD2. This CDR3 spans 20 amino acids. From germline, CDR1 is MGHRA and CDR2 YSYEKL. The V segment lost 2 bases and the J segment 5 bases; nucleotides outside the gene matches: 22. This chain's CDR3 is CASSQIRGSGSLGAIHEQYF. The DNA for the CDR3 is TGCGCCAGCAGCCAAATACGGGGTAGCGGGAGCTTAGGGGCGATCCACGAGCAGTACTTC.

This clone was detected a few times. CDR3 amino acids: CSVDRERGGYTF. The DNA of the CDR3 is TGCAGCGTGGACAGGGAACGGGGTGGCTACACCTTC. J is TRBJ1-2 and V is TRBV29-1; 8 bases fit TRBD1. Germline V gene lookup returns CDR1 SQVTM and CDR2 ANQGSEA. The CDR3 contains 12 residues. V gave up 6 bases and J gave up 7 bases; unmatched junction bases: 7.

The J gene is TRBJ2-7, the V gene TRBV2; 9 nucleotides match TRBD2. J lost 5 bases, V lost 6 bases, and 8 bases had no gene match. The CDR3 is 14 amino acids. Germline CDR1 SNHLY, CDR2 FYNNEI. CDR3 sequence reads: CASRPWTSVDEQYF. The CDR3 DNA sequence: TGTGCCAGCAGACCCTGGACTAGCGTGGACGAGCAGTACTTC.

This clone was counted a few times. The chain combines TRBV27 with TRBJ1-3, with D uncertain. The CDR3 spans 13 residues. The germline V gene has CDR1 MNHEY and CDR2 SMNVEV (reference sequence). Trimming removed 3 bases from V and 4 bases from J, with 7 bases in between. CDR3: CASSLRSGNTIYF. The DNA of the CDR3 is TGTGCCAGCAGTTTGCGGTCGGGAAACACCATATATTTT.

This chain uses TRBV6-1 with TRBJ2-4; the D gene is possibly TRBD2 (5 bases). V lost 6 bases to trimming and J lost 8 bases, with 14 bases between them. The germline CDR1 and CDR2 sequences are MNHNS and SASEGT. This CDR3 has 13 amino acids. The CDR3 DNA reads as TGTGCCAGCAGGATCGGGATTTCGGACATTCAGTACTTC. This encodes CASRIGISDIQYF.

The rearrangement joins TRBV7-8 to TRBJ2-7; 8 bases agree with TRBD1. CDR1 is SGHVS and CDR2 is FQNEAQ in the germline V gene. The CDR3 runs 14 residues. V shed 1 base, J shed 4 bases, and the junction held 3 bases outside the gene matches. CDR3 sequence (DNA): TGTGCCAGCAGCTTAGGGACAGGGATGTACGAGCAGTACTTC. It specifies CASSLGTGMYEQYF.

This sequence joins TRBV5-1 and TRBJ1-2; D ambiguous. V lost 0 bases and J 6 bases, leaving 12 bases between the germline ends. CDR1 SGHRS and CDR2 YFSETQ come from the germline V gene. The CDR3 length is 14 residues. The CDR3 nucleotides read TGCGCCAGCAGCTTGGGCGAACCCGGTGATGGCTACACCTTC. It yields the protein CASSLGEPGDGYTF.

The J gene is TRBJ2-1, the V gene TRBV7-8; TRBD2 aligns across 13 bases. Germline CDR1 reads SGHVS; CDR2 reads FQNEAQ. CDR3 length equals 17 residues. The J segment lost 5 bases and the V segment lost 5 bases, leaving 9 bases of the junction unmatched. CDR3 bases: TGTGCCAGCAGCCCAAGGACTAGCGGGAGACTTGACAATGAGCAGTTCTTC. Its protein product is CASSPRTSGRLDNEQFF.

The chain has TRBV27 and TRBJ2-5; D is unresolved. The V end lost 3 bases, the J end lost 5 bases, and 10 bases lay between the germline ends. Germline V gene lookup returns CDR1 MNHEY and CDR2 SMNVEV (reference sequence). This CDR3 is 13 amino acids long. This CDR3 is CASSLAGGETQYF. CDR3 in DNA: TGTGCCAGCAGTTTGGCAGGTGGGGAGACCCAGTACTTC.

The V gene is TRBV18, the J gene TRBJ2-7; TRBD1 might be the D (6 bases). The CDR3 sequence is 15 residues long. Trimming left V 4 bases short and J 0 bases short, with 13 bases between. CDR1 and CDR2 from the germline V gene are KGHSH and LQKENI. The CDR3 region is CASSLGTWVSYEQYF. The CDR3 DNA is TGTGCCAGCTCACTAGGGACATGGGTCTCCTACGAGCAGTACTTC.

This chain connects TRBV5-4 to TRBJ2-7; 9 nucleotides agree with TRBD2. The germline V gene encodes CDR1 SGHNT and CDR2 YYREEE (reference sequence). The CDR3 is 14 amino acids. The V gene end was trimmed by 3 bases and the J gene end by 3 bases; junction bases not matched to a gene: 4. In nucleotides, the CDR3 is TGTGCCAGCAGCTCGGGACTAGCTGACTACGAGCAGTACTTC. Encoded protein: CASSSGLADYEQYF.

This rearrangement joins TRBV7-2 to TRBJ2-7; D gene uncertain. Trimming stripped 1 base from V and 2 bases from J, with 9 bases between. This CDR3 contains 14 residues. Germline V gene sequence: CDR1 SGHTA, CDR2 FQGNSA. CDR3 coding DNA: TGTGCCAGCAGCTTAGGAGCACTGACCTACGAGCAGTACTTC. Translation gives CASSLGALTYEQYF.

The CDR3 DNA is TGTGCCAGCATGAGCGGCGGGAACCCCTTCGAGCAGTACTTC. Residues: CASMSGGNPFEQYF. This sequence joins TRBV6-5 and TRBJ2-7; D might be TRBD2 (6 bases). Germline loops: CDR1 MNHEY, CDR2 SVGAGI. This CDR3 region has 14 residues. Trimming pared 7 bases from V and 6 bases from J, leaving 19 bases between.

This rearrangement joins TRBV5-6 to TRBJ2-3, with TRBD1 matching 9 bases. Germline CDR1 is SGHDT and CDR2 is YYEEEE. The CDR3 runs 16 residues. After removal of 4 bases from V and 3 bases from J, the junction contained 9 bases not matched to a gene. The CDR3 bases are TGTGCCAGCAGCATCCCGACAGGGGGACGTACAGATACGCAGTATTTT. Amino acid sequence: CASSIPTGGRTDTQYF.

The V gene is TRBV7-6, the J gene TRBJ2-2; no clear D gene. The CDR3 consists of 17 residues. V was clipped by 1 base and J by 5 bases, with 17 bases between them. In germline, CDR1 is SGHVS, CDR2 FNYEAQ. The CDR3 bases are TGTGCCAGCAGCTTAGAAGGCGCGGTGATAGGAACCGGGGAGCTGTTTTTT. This gives the protein CASSLEGAVIGTGELFF.

The rearrangement links TRBV10-2 to TRBJ1-1; possibly TRBD1 for D (5 bases). Trimming pared 3 bases from V and 10 bases from J, leaving 24 bases between. The CDR3 length is 16 residues. Germline assignment: CDR1 WSHSY and CDR2 SAAADI. The CDR3 here is CASSEAPGRAKPRAFF. Written as DNA, the CDR3 is TGCGCCAGCAGTGAAGCCCCTGGCAGGGCAAAGCCCCGAGCTTTCTTT.